Described below is a single T cell receptor (beta chain) sequence and its context. Its matching antigen is unknown. Germline values: CDR1 SGHRS, CDR2 YFSETQ. V was pared by 7 bases and J by 6 bases, with 17 bases between. This CDR3 region has 13 residues. This sample stems from a study of memory CD4+ T cells and cytomegalovirus serostatus. Overall study findings and caveats: CD4+ memory repertoires contained about 40% of the roughly 150 reported CMV TCRbeta sequences.

Generated by immunoSEQ multiplex PCR, the TCRdb table keeps only in-frame clones and is missing some. The repertoire has under 85,000 clones, around four fifths of them found once; the top ten carry 2.6%. Single viable CD3+CD4+CD8-CD45RO+ cells were sorted as the memory CD4+ T cells. The rearrangement uses TRBV5-1 and TRBJ2-7; no clear D gene. Material: memory CD4+ T cells from blood. The TCR sequence derives from an adult in good health and CMV-seropositive. CDR3 loop: CASVLDSNGEQYF. Here the CDR3 DNA reads TGCGCCAGCGTGCTAGATTCCAATGGCGAGCAGTACTTC.